This T cell receptor (beta chain) emerged from a study of T-cell reconstitution after alpha-beta-depleted transplantation in children. During its preparation, the TCRbeta library received unique molecular identifiers. A single record per CDR3 protein comes from TCRdb applying MiXCR to the PCR reads. This table has just over 950,000 distinct CDR3 sequences, roughly 29% appearing once. The TCR comes from a boy under three years old who had a stem cell transplant for SCID, so the T cells may come from the graft donor. The sample in question was PBMCs, mostly from graft donor cells, obtained 360 days after TCRalphabeta/CD19-depleted stem cell transplant.

CDR3 protein: CASSPRTGQGWETQYF. CDR3 bases: TGCGCCAGCAGCCCAAGGACAGGCCAGGGTTGGGAGACCCAGTACTTC. V is TRBV5-1 and J is TRBJ2-5; 7 bases line up with TRBD1. The V gene's germline CDR1 is SGHRS and CDR2 YFSETQ. The CDR3 totals 16 residues. Trimming at V came to 4 bases and at J to 5 bases, leaving 14 bases not matched to a gene.